This T cell receptor (beta chain) was sequenced during a study of cytomegalovirus exposure and HLA in healthy donors. Overall study findings and caveats: Follow-up analysis found HLA locus-dependent TCR association rates, highest for DRB1 and lowest for HLA-C.

This CDR3 has 13 residues. Germline V lookup: CDR1 SEHNR, CDR2 FQNEAQ (reference sequence). This clone has just a few counts. What it binds is not known. A read error may produce the germline difference seen at one junction end. Primers for the PCR totalled 60 Vbeta and 13 Jbeta. TCRdb's table, derived via immunoSEQ multiplex PCR, lists solely in-frame clones and lacks some. The sample shows over 150,000 clones, 70% to 80% of them seen only once. Material for sequencing was PBMCs. The rearrangement joins TRBV7-9 to TRBJ1-2, with TRBD1 identical over 7 bases. This sequence was found in a man aged 35 to 55 in good health and CMV-seronegative. CDR3 amino acids: CSSSFDRDYGYTF. In nucleotides, the CDR3 is TGTTCCAGCAGCTTCGACAGGGACTATGGCTACACCTTC. Variable domain in full (rest from reference TRBV7-9 and TRBJ1-2): DTGVSQNPRHKITKRGQNVTFRCDPISEHNRLYWYRQTLGQGPEFLTYFQNEAQLEKSRLLSDRFSAERPKGSFSTLEIQRTEQGDSAMYLCSSSFDRDYGYTFGSGTRLTVV.